The 10 T cell receptor beta chains listed next were all sequenced from one sample in a study of blood T cells in healthy people across ages. Using a J-beta primer mix together with a sample-barcoded 5' primer, a second PCR was run for roughly 6 to 12 cycles. TCRdb re-called the 5' RACE reads through MiXCR, storing one row per CDR3 protein. Of 1.5 million or so distinct CDR3 sequences listed, around 40% were seen once; the top ten hold just over 4%. The specimen sequenced was blood. The receptors stem from a woman under 30 in good health.

The V call is TRBV5-6, the J call TRBJ2-5, with unresolved D. CDR3 length equals 14 residues. V lost 3 bases to trimming and J lost 5 bases, with 14 bases between them. CDR1 is SGHDT, CDR2 YYEEEE, per germline. CDR3 sequence reads: CASSSAGSSETQYF. The CDR3 nucleotides are TGTGCCAGCAGCTCCGCCGGTAGTTCGGAGACCCAGTACTTC.

The V call is TRBV7-9, the J call TRBJ2-3, with 8 bases fitting TRBD2. CDR3 length: 17 residues. In germline, CDR1 is SEHNR, CDR2 FQNEAQ (reference sequence). Germline trimming cut 5 bases from V and 3 bases from J; bases unmatched to any gene: 13. CDR3 sequence reads: CASSPIRSGSETDTQYF. In DNA form, the CDR3 reads TGTGCCAGCAGCCCGATTAGGAGCGGGAGTGAAACAGATACGCAGTATTTT.

This clonotype was seen a handful of times. The chain is built from TRBV6-5 and TRBJ1-2, with 8 bases that match TRBD1. Germline loops: CDR1 MNHEY, CDR2 SVGAGI. V lost 4 bases, J lost 8 bases, and 18 bases stayed unmatched. The CDR3 runs to 17 residues. CDR3 nucleotides: TGTGCCAGCAGTTTCACCAGAATACCGGGGACAGGCAGCGGCTACACCTTC. This gives the protein CASSFTRIPGTGSGYTF.

This clonotype was seen only a few times. This chain joins TRBV6-2 or TRBV6-3 and TRBJ2-5; 8 nucleotides line up with TRBD2. Germline assignment: CDR1 MNHEY and CDR2 SVGEGT. The CDR3 covers 15 residues. V lost 0 bases, J lost 4 bases, and 4 bases stayed unmatched. As DNA, the CDR3 is TGTGCCAGCAGTTACTCGAGCGGGGGAGGAGAGACCCAGTACTTC. It is translated as CASSYSSGGGETQYF.

In this sample, this clonotype turned up a few times. The V gene is TRBV12-3 or TRBV12-4, the J gene TRBJ1-4; TRBD1 matches 10 bases. J gave up 2 bases and V 5 bases, and 8 bases lay outside the gene matches. The CDR3 consists of 17 residues. This CDR3 is CASSPGQGWGTNEKLFF. Written as DNA, the CDR3 is TGTGCCAGCAGTCCGGGACAGGGGTGGGGGACTAATGAAAAACTGTTTTTT.

This clonotype was seen only a few times. The chain uses TRBV6-1 and TRBJ2-3; 9 nucleotides agree with TRBD1. The CDR3 is made up of 12 amino acids. The germline gives CDR1 MNHNS, CDR2 SASEGT. The V gene end was trimmed by 3 bases and the J gene end by 8 bases; junction bases not matched to a gene: 0. Here the CDR3 DNA reads TGTGCCAGCAGTGAGACAGGGGGTACGCAGTATTTT. This gives the protein CASSETGGTQYF.

This clonotype was picked up a small number of times. The V call is TRBV7-2, the J call TRBJ2-2; D not resolved. From germline, CDR1 is SGHTA and CDR2 FQGNSA. The CDR3 is 13 amino acids. The V end lost 6 bases, the J end lost 2 bases, and 7 bases lay between the germline ends. The CDR3 here is CASSAANTGELFF. The CDR3 DNA reads as TGTGCCAGCAGTGCTGCTAACACCGGGGAGCTGTTTTTT.

The J gene is TRBJ1-1, the V gene TRBV6-6; TRBD1 matches at 10 bases. Germline V CDR1 and CDR2: MNHNY, SVGAGI (reference sequence). The CDR3 is 17 amino acids. Trimming cost V 6 bases and J 0 bases; bases outside gene matches: 10. The CDR3: CASRTRDRGPLNTEAFF. The CDR3, as DNA: TGTGCCAGCAGAACTCGGGACAGGGGCCCTCTGAACACTGAAGCTTTCTTT.

The chain couples TRBV20-1 to TRBJ2-1; D ambiguous. Germline V gives CDR1 DFQATT, CDR2 SNEGSKA (reference sequence). Trimming removed 1 base from V and 0 bases from J, with 10 bases in between. The CDR3 extends over 15 amino acids. CDR3 sequence reads: CSARGSTVSYNEQFF. For the CDR3, the DNA is TGCAGTGCTAGAGGAAGCACAGTCTCCTACAATGAGCAGTTCTTC.

Worth noting for this clonotype: One end of the junction does not line up with germline, which may come from a read error. The chain combines TRBV10-3 with TRBJ2-3; D might be TRBD1 or TRBD2, each matching 5 bases. The CDR3 covers 13 residues. Per the germline V gene, CDR1 is ENHRY and CDR2 is SYGVKD. DNA of the CDR3: TGTGTCATCGGGGCCGGAGTCCCAGATACGCAGTATTTT. Residues: CVIGAGVPDTQYF.